The entry that follows covers one T cell receptor (beta chain) sequence. This sample is part of a study of T cell responses to AZD1222 COVID-19 vaccine. TCRdb keeps only in-frame clones here, not all; method: immunoSEQ multiplex PCR. The table has approximately 180,000 clones, about 86% seen once. Germline CDR1 and CDR2: KGHSH and LQKENI. The CDR3 has 14 residues. V lost 3 bases to trimming and J lost 1 base, with 9 bases between them. Specimen: peripheral blood, collected on day 0 of AZD1222 vaccination. The chain recombines TRBV18 with TRBJ1-2; unclear D gene. This TCR derives from an adult in good health. CDR3 in DNA: TGTGCCAGCTCACCTGGCCAGGATAACTATGGCTACACCTTC. Translated: CASSPGQDNYGYTF.